Below, 26 T cell receptor beta chains from the same sample are listed, as sequenced in a study of CD8+CD57+ T cells in acquired aplastic anemia (dated by TCRdb to 2016 to 2019). Flow cytometry had shown CD8+CD57+ cell expansion in the patients selected for sequencing. TCRdb shows the sequencer as Illumina HiSeq 2000. Profiling of TCR beta VDJ combinations and CDR3 sequences used genomic DNA as the template. The public reads were reprocessed in TCRdb via fastp at Q25 and MiXCR, keeping in-frame beta chains. Rows are unified per CDR3 protein, each entry keeping the most common DNA and genes. The sample table holds 170,000 or so distinct CDR3 sequences, of which about three fifths were seen once. The ten largest clones capture approximately 46% of the sample. Sequenced material: sorted CD4+, CD8+, or CD8+CD57+ T cells (not recorded which) from PBMCs. These TCRs come from a human donor with aplastic anemia.

This clonotype was observed a handful of times. CDR3 DNA: TGTGCCAGCAGCCTCAGTGCGACGGAGCAGTACTTC. Translating it yields CASSLSATEQYF. V gene TRBV7-9 combines with J gene TRBJ2-7; D not certain. V lost 5 bases and J lost 7, with 12 bases in between. This CDR3 is built from 12 residues. CDR1 and CDR2 (germline): SEHNR, FQNEAQ (reference sequence).

V is TRBV7-8 and J is TRBJ1-1; tentatively, D is TRBD1 (6 bases). Germline V lookup: CDR1 SGHVS, CDR2 FQNEAQ. Trimming took 1 base from V and 4 from J, leaving 13 bases between them. The CDR3 is 15 amino acids. The CDR3 bases are TGTGCCAGCAGCTTAGAGGGGGGCCGGGGCACTGAAGCTTTCTTT. This sequence encodes CASSLEGGRGTEAFF.

Of note for this clonotype: Because it lacks the conserved phenylalanine or tryptophan at the end, this CDR3 is likely a read error. The V and J genes are TRBV10-3 and TRBJ2-7; 8 bases are shared with TRBD1. Germline trimming cut 3 bases from V and 2 bases from J; bases unmatched to any gene: 3. Germline loops: CDR1 ENHRY, CDR2 SYGVKD. The CDR3 loop spans 14 amino acids. This CDR3 reads CAISEPDRAYEQYL. Written as DNA, the CDR3 is TGTGCCATCAGTGAACCGGACAGGGCCTACGAGCAGTACCTC.

The rearrangement uses TRBV7-9 and TRBJ2-2; D ambiguous. The V gene lost 4 bases and the J gene lost 0 bases, with 6 bases spanning the gap. The CDR3 runs 14 residues. Germline V lookup: CDR1 SEHNR, CDR2 FQNEAQ (reference sequence). The CDR3 protein is CASSWMSNTGELFF. The CDR3 DNA follows: TGTGCCAGCAGCTGGATGTCGAACACCGGGGAGCTGTTTTTT.

The chain joins TRBV7-6 to TRBJ2-1; 11 nucleotides match TRBD2. The end of the DNA is better explained by TRBJ2-7, so the J call may be wrong. The length of the CDR3 is 15 residues. Germline values: CDR1 SGHVS, CDR2 FNYEAQ. The CDR3 protein is CASSATSGRGNEQYF. Here the CDR3 DNA reads TGTGCCAGCAGCGCTACTAGCGGGAGAGGCAATGAGCAGTACTTC.

The gene calls are TRBV9 and TRBJ2-2; TRBD1 might be the D (5 bases). The germline V gene has CDR1 SGDLS and CDR2 YYNGEE. This CDR3 is built from 12 residues. Deletions cut 4 bases from V and 8 bases from J, with 9 bases between. CDR3 in amino acids: CASSPRTGELFF. The CDR3 DNA follows: TGTGCCAGCAGCCCACGGACAGGGGAGCTGTTTTTT.

V usage is TRBV24-1 and J usage is TRBJ2-3, with D hard to call. Deletions cut 7 bases from V and 0 bases from J, with 4 bases between. This CDR3 comprises 12 residues. In germline, CDR1 is KGHDR, CDR2 SFDVKD. CDR3 in amino acids: CATRDSTDTQYF. The CDR3 DNA reads TGTGCCACCAGGGACAGCACAGATACGCAGTATTTT.

J is TRBJ2-5 and V is TRBV2, with D uncertain. The CDR3 length is 15 residues. Germline V gene sequence: CDR1 SNHLY, CDR2 FYNNEI. Deletions cut 6 bases from V and 5 bases from J, with 19 bases between. The CDR3 sequence: CASRATWARSETQYF. As DNA, the CDR3 is TGTGCCAGCAGGGCTACATGGGCCCGAAGCGAGACCCAGTACTTC.

This clonotype came up many times. The chain couples TRBV4-1 to TRBJ1-1; D unclear. The germline V gene has CDR1 MGHRA and CDR2 YSYEKL. The V and J ends lost 1 base and 1 base respectively, with 7 bases between them. This CDR3 has 14 residues. The CDR3 loop reads CASSQGARNTEAFF. CDR3 sequence (DNA): TGCGCCAGCAGCCAAGGAGCTAGGAACACTGAAGCTTTCTTT.

The chain carries TRBV29-1 and TRBJ2-3; D is unresolved. Germline-derived CDR1 and CDR2 are SQVTM and ANQGSEA. V was shortened by 4 bases and J by 1 base, with 12 bases between the two germline ends. This CDR3 is built from 14 residues. Here the CDR3 DNA reads TGCAGCGTTGGTATGGCTCAGCGCACAGATACGCAGTATTTT. It is translated as CSVGMAQRTDTQYF.

The chain couples TRBV7-2 to TRBJ2-3, with D perhaps TRBD1 (5 bases). The CDR3 is 14 residues long. Germline lookup yields CDR1 SGHTA and CDR2 FQGNSA. V gave up 3 bases and J gave up 3 bases, with 10 bases separating them. The CDR3 sequence is CASSFVRATDTQYF. The CDR3 nucleotides are TGTGCCAGCAGCTTCGTCAGGGCGACAGATACGCAGTATTTT.

The J gene is TRBJ2-7, the V gene TRBV15; 8 nucleotides agree with TRBD1. CDR1 is LNHNV and CDR2 is YYDKDF in the germline V gene (reference sequence). The CDR3 totals 15 residues. Germline trimming cut 1 base from V and 3 bases from J; bases unmatched to any gene: 5. The CDR3 nucleotides are TGTGCCACCAGCAGAGGTGGGACAGGCTTCTACGAGCAGTACTTC. Protein: CATSRGGTGFYEQYF.

This sequence joins TRBV7-8 and TRBJ1-5, with 7 bases fitting TRBD1. The J segment lost 7 bases and the V segment lost 5 bases, leaving 11 bases of the junction unmatched. The CDR3 is 15 amino acids. Germline V CDR1 and CDR2: SGHVS, FQNEAQ. The CDR3 is CASSTLTGPGQPQHF. As DNA, the CDR3 is TGTGCCAGCAGCACCTTGACAGGGCCTGGCCAGCCCCAGCATTTT.

The chain employs TRBV2 and TRBJ2-7, with D unresolved. V was clipped by 7 bases and J by 4 bases, with 8 bases between them. Germline V gene lookup returns CDR1 SNHLY and CDR2 FYNNEI. The CDR3 has 11 amino acids. In DNA, the CDR3 is TGTGCCAGCAATATAGAATACGAGCAGTACTTC. Translating it yields CASNIEYEQYF.

This clonotype has at least ten counts. The chain uses TRBV7-3 and TRBJ2-3; a possible D gene is TRBD2 (6 bases). CDR3 length: 16 amino acids. V was cut by 1 base and J by 4 bases, with 15 bases left in between. The germline gives CDR1 SGHTA, CDR2 FQGTGA. CDR3: CASSLNGGREADTQYF. The DNA for the CDR3 is TGTGCCAGCAGCTTAAATGGGGGGAGAGAGGCAGATACGCAGTATTTT.

This clonotype was recorded many times. V gene TRBV7-3 combines with J gene TRBJ2-3; 11 nucleotides agree with TRBD2. Per the germline V gene, CDR1 is SGHTA and CDR2 is FQGTGA. V lost 5 bases to trimming and J lost 2 bases; unmatched junction nucleotides: 6. The CDR3 is made up of 16 amino acids. DNA of the CDR3: TGTGCCAGCAGCCGGGCTAGCGGGGGGCACACAGATACGCAGTATTTT. It specifies CASSRASGGHTDTQYF. Variable domain in full (rest from reference TRBV7-3 and TRBJ2-3): GAGVSQTPSNKVTEKGKYVELRCDPISGHTALYWYRQSLGQGPEFLIYFQGTGAADDSGLPNDRFFAVRPEGSVSTLKIQRTERGDSAVYLCASSRASGGHTDTQYFGPGTRLTVL.

The V call is TRBV7-2, the J call TRBJ2-7; 8 nucleotides agree with TRBD1. The CDR3 has 14 residues. Trimming cost V 5 bases and J 6 bases; bases outside gene matches: 9. Germline CDR1 SGHTA, CDR2 FQGNSA. The CDR3 DNA reads TGTGCCAGCAGCCGACCATCAGGGGGCGGCGAGCAGTACTTC. Translation: CASSRPSGGGEQYF. Variable domain in full (rest from reference TRBV7-2 and TRBJ2-7): GAGVSQSPSNKVTEKGKDVELRCDPISGHTALYWYRQSLGQGLEFLIYFQGNSAPDKSGLPSDRFSAERTGGSVSTLTIQRTQQEDSAVYLCASSRPSGGGEQYFGPGTRLTVT.

J is TRBJ2-7 and V is TRBV19; a possible D gene is TRBD1 (6 bases). V shed 1 base and J shed 4 bases, with 8 bases lying between them. Per the germline V gene, CDR1 is LNHDA and CDR2 is SQIVND (reference sequence). This CDR3 region has 13 residues. The DNA of the CDR3 is TGTGCCAGTAGTATAGGAGGGGGATACGAGCAGTACTTC. Translated, it gives CASSIGGGYEQYF. The full variable domain, in which reference TRBV19 and TRBJ2-7 provide the parts outside the CDR3, is DGGITQSPKYLFRKEGQNVTLSCEQNLNHDAMYWYRQDPGQGLRLIYYSQIVNDFQKGDIAEGYSVSREKKESFPLTVTSAQKNPTAFYLCASSIGGGYEQYFGPGTRLTVT.

This clonotype was recorded at least ten times. The chain recombines TRBV5-1 with TRBJ1-2; tentatively, D is TRBD1 (5 bases). CDR1 is SGHRS and CDR2 is YFSETQ in the germline V gene. The CDR3 totals 18 residues. The V and J ends lost 4 bases and 8 bases respectively, with 30 bases between them. The CDR3 region has the DNA TGCGCCAGCAGCCTAGAGAACAACGGACCGACCGGGGCGAAGGGCTACACCTTC. Protein: CASSLENNGPTGAKGYTF.

In its sample, this clonotype was seen once. The chain is built from TRBV20-1 and TRBJ2-7, with D perhaps given as TRBD1 or TRBD2 (6 bases each). This CDR3 region has 13 residues. V was cut by 6 bases and J by 4 bases, with 16 bases left in between. Germline V CDR1 and CDR2: DFQATT, SNEGSKA (reference sequence). Here the CDR3 reads CSAVGGLNYEQYF. CDR3 nucleotides: TGCAGTGCCGTGGGGGGCTTGAATTACGAGCAGTACTTC.

This clonotype was found many times. V and J are TRBV12-3 or TRBV12-4 and TRBJ2-3; the D is unclear. The V end was cut by 3 bases, the J end by 0 bases, with 7 bases between. CDR3 length: 14 residues. CDR3 in DNA: TGTGCCAGCAGTTTTGTCCTAAGCACAGATACGCAGTATTTT. It encodes CASSFVLSTDTQYF.

Here the CDR3 reads CATSDRTALAGYTF. The CDR3 DNA follows: TGTGCCACCAGTGATCGGACAGCCCTGGCGGGCTACACCTTC. V gene TRBV24-1 combines with J gene TRBJ1-2; the D gene is possibly TRBD1 (6 bases). V was clipped by 3 bases and J by 8 bases, with 15 bases between them. This CDR3 is built from 14 residues. Germline V CDR1 and CDR2: KGHDR, SFDVKD.

The chain couples TRBV20-1 to TRBJ1-6; a weak D match, TRBD1 (5 bases). CDR3 length: 15 residues. The V end was cut by 5 bases, the J end by 10 bases, with 21 bases between. CDR1 and CDR2 (germline): DFQATT, SNEGSKA (reference sequence). The CDR3 sequence is CSAQVGEGLRSPLHF. The DNA of the CDR3 is TGCAGTGCTCAGGTCGGGGAGGGACTTCGGTCACCCCTCCACTTT.

V and J are TRBV20-1 and TRBJ1-5; tentatively, D is TRBD1 (6 bases). V shed 6 bases and J shed 3 bases, with 15 bases lying between them. Germline CDR1 and CDR2: DFQATT and SNEGSKA (reference sequence). The CDR3 is made up of 14 amino acids. CDR3 sequence reads: CSARMGQHNQPQHF. Written as DNA, the CDR3 is TGCAGTGCACGTATGGGACAACACAATCAGCCCCAGCATTTT.

V usage is TRBV10-1 and J usage is TRBJ1-1; no clear D. CDR3 length equals 14 residues. CDR1 is WNHNN and CDR2 is SYGVQD in the germline V gene (reference sequence). Trimming took off 3 bases at V and 1 base at J, with 9 bases between the two ends. Here the CDR3 DNA reads TGCGCCAGCAGTGACGAGGCGGGGAACACTGAAGCTTTCTTT. Protein product: CASSDEAGNTEAFF.

This clonotype was seen repeatedly, ten times or more. The CDR3 coding sequence is TGTGCCAGCAGTACCCTCGACACCGACGAAGCTTTCTTT. Translation: CASSTLDTDEAFF. The rearrangement uses TRBV27 and TRBJ1-1; D unresolved. V was clipped by 5 bases and J by 8 bases, with 15 bases between them. The CDR3 runs 13 residues. Per the germline V gene, CDR1 is MNHEY and CDR2 is SMNVEV (reference sequence).